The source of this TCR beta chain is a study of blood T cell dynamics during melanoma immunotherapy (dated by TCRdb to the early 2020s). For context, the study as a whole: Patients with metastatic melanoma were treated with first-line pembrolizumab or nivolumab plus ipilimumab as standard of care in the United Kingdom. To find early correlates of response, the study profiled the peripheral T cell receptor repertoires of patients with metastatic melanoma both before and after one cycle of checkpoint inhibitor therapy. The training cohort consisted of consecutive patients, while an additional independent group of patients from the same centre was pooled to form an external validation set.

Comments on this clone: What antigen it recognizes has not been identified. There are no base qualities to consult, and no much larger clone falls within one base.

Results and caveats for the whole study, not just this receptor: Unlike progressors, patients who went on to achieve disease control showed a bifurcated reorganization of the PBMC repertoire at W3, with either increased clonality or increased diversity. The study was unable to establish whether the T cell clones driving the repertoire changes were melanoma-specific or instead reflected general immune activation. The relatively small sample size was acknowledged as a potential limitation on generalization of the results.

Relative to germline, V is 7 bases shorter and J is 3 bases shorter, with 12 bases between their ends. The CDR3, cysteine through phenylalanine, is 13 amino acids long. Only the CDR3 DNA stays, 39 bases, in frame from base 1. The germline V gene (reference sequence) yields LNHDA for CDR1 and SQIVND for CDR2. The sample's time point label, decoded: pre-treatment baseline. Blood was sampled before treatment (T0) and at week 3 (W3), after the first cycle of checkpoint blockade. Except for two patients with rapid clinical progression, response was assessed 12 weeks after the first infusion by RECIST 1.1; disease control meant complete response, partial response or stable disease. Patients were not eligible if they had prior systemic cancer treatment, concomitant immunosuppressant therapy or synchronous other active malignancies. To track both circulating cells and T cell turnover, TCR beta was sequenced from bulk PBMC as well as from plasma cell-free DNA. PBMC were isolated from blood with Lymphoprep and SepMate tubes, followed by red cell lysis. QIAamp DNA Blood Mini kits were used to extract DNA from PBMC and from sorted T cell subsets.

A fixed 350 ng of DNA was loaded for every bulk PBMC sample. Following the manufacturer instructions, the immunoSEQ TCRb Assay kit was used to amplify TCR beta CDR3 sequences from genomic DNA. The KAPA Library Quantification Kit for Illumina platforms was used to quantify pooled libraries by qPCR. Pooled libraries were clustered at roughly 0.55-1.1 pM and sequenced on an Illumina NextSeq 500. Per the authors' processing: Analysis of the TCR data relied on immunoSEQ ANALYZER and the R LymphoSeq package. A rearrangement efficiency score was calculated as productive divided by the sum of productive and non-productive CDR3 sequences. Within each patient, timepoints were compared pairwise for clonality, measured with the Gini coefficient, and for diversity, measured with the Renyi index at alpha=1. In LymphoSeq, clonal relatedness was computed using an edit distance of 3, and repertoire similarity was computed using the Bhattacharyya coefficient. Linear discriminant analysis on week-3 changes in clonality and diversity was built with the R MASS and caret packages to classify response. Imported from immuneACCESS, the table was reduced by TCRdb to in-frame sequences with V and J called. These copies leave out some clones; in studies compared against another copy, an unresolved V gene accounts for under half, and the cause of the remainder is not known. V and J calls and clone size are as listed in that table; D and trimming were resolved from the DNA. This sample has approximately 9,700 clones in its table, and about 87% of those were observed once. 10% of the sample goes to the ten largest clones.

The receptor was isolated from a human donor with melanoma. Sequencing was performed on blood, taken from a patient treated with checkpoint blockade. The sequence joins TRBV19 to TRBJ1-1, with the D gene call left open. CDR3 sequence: CASKTISDTEAFF. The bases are TGTGCCAGTAAGACCATCTCTGACACTGAAGCTTTCTTT.